This TCR beta chain was profiled in a study of control samples from healthy donors and cancer patients. Assay: immunoSEQ multiplex PCR; the TCRdb copy retains only in-frame clones and omits some. The top ten hold roughly 1.5% of the sample, which has 190,000 or so clones, just under 95% seen once. V shed 2 bases and J 2 bases; nucleotides not matched to a gene: 1. The CDR3 loop spans 14 amino acids. The germline gives CDR1 LNHNV, CDR2 YYDKDF (reference sequence). Sequencing used blood. The rearrangement uses TRBV15 and TRBJ1-2, with 8 nucleotides matching TRBD1. This receptor was identified in a man between 18 and 29 years old in good health. CDR3 in amino acids: CATSRQGANYGYTF. In DNA, the CDR3 is TGTGCCACCAGCAGACAGGGGGCCAACTATGGCTACACCTTC.